A selection of T cell receptor beta chains follows, all from one sample in a study of a mutant IDH1 vaccine in newly diagnosed glioma. Antigen specificity for these receptors is unknown. Measured with immunoSEQ multiplex PCR; TCRdb has only the in-frame clones, and not every one. The sample carries under 50,000 clones, 88% recorded once. Sequencing used PBMCs, obtained from a glioma patient whose treatment included an IDH1 peptide vaccine. The receptors originated from a woman between 40 and 55 years old with glioma. CDR3s include the opening cysteine and the closing phenylalanine or tryptophan. Fields, in order: V gene, D gene, clone size, J gene, CDR3 protein, CDR3 DNA. D genes are given only for firm matches. Clone size appears in some rows only: once, few, many, or a class for an expanded clone.

>TRBV19|NA|NA|TRBJ1-6
CASSAPSSYNSPLHF
TGTGCCAGTAGTGCGCCGAGCTCCTATAATTCACCCCTCCACTTT
>TRBV2|NA|once|TRBJ1-1
CASSAQVVNTEAFF
TGTGCCAGCAGTGCACAGGTCGTGAACACTGAAGCTTTCTTT
>TRBV6-5|NA|NA|TRBJ2-3
CASTASSGTDTQYF
TGTGCCAGCACCGCTTCCAGCGGCACAGATACGCAGTATTTT
>TRBV7-2|NA|NA|TRBJ1-1
CASSTGGRPNTEAFF
TGTGCCAGCAGCACCGGGGGGAGACCGAACACTGAAGCTTTCTTT
>TRBV5-1|TRBD1|NA|TRBJ2-4
CASSFAGGENIQYF
TGCGCCAGCAGCTTCGCAGGGGGCGAAAACATTCAGTACTTC
>TRBV4-3|NA|NA|TRBJ2-7
CASSQDRSVEQYF
TGCGCCAGCAGCCAAGATAGATCGGTCGAGCAGTACTTC
>TRBV6-1|TRBD2|NA|TRBJ2-5
CASIRGGRETQYF
TGTGCCAGCATCCGGGGGGGCCGCGAGACCCAGTACTTC
>TRBV6-6|TRBD1|NA|TRBJ2-7
CASSYGGQGGSYEQYF
TGTGCCAGCAGTTACGGGGGACAGGGAGGCTCCTACGAGCAGTACTTC
>TRBV7-9|NA|NA|TRBJ2-1
CASSLPLRQVSSYNEQFF
TGTGCCAGCAGCTTACCCCTCAGGCAGGTCAGCTCCTACAATGAGCAGTTCTTC
>TRBV6-5|NA|NA|TRBJ1-1
CASSYGRGGRTEAFF
TGTGCCAGCAGTTACGGGAGAGGGGGTCGGACTGAAGCTTTCTTT
>TRBV2|NA|NA|TRBJ1-1
CASSEEGGFTEAFF
TGTGCCAGCAGTGAGGAGGGCGGGTTCACTGAAGCTTTCTTT
>TRBV10-3|TRBD1|NA|TRBJ1-1
CAAGTGGRAFF
TGTGCCGCAGGGACAGGGGGTCGGGCTTTCTTT
>TRBV27|NA|NA|TRBJ1-2
CASSPREGWNYGYTF
TGTGCCAGCAGTCCCCGTGAGGGCTGGAACTATGGCTACACCTTC
>TRBV10-2|NA|once|TRBJ1-4
CASSESGGREKLFF
TGCGCCAGCAGTGAGTCTGGGGGGAGGGAAAAACTGTTTTTT
>TRBV7-2|NA|NA|TRBJ1-5
CASSPGRGEPQHF
TGTGCCAGCAGCCCCGGACGGGGTGAGCCCCAGCATTTT
>TRBV30|NA|NA|TRBJ2-3
CAWSVGGGGDTQYF
TGTGCCTGGAGTGTTGGGGGAGGGGGGGATACGCAGTATTTT
>TRBV5-5|NA|once|TRBJ1-5
CASSLGGTGPQHF
TGTGCCAGCAGCTTGGGGGGGACTGGGCCCCAGCATTTT
>TRBV5-1|NA|NA|TRBJ2-5
CASSLYSGALGETQYF
TGCGCCAGCAGCTTGTATTCGGGGGCGTTGGGAGAGACCCAGTACTTC
>TRBV18|NA|NA|TRBJ1-1
CASSPGPANTEAFF
TGTGCCAGCTCACCCGGCCCGGCGAACACTGAAGCTTTCTTT
>TRBV5-1|TRBD2|NA|TRBJ2-1
CASRHHSAGGSYNEQFF
TGCGCCAGCAGACACCACTCAGCGGGAGGCTCCTACAATGAGCAGTTCTTC
>TRBV7-8|TRBD1|NA|TRBJ1-6
CASSLVRWDRGWNSPLHF
TGTGCCAGCAGCTTAGTCCGCTGGGACAGGGGGTGGAATTCACCCCTCCACTTT
>TRBV5-5|TRBD1|few|TRBJ1-5
CASSPDRVSQPQHF
TGTGCCAGCAGCCCCGACAGGGTTAGTCAGCCCCAGCATTTT
>TRBV12-2|NA|NA|TRBJ2-3
CASRLKGLAGQGAQYF
TGTGCAAGTCGCTTAAAGGGACTAGCGGGTCAGGGGGCGCAGTATTTT
>TRBV5-1|NA|NA|TRBJ2-5
CASSLEGGAETQYF
TGCGCCAGCAGCTTGGAGGGGGGGGCGGAGACCCAGTACTTC